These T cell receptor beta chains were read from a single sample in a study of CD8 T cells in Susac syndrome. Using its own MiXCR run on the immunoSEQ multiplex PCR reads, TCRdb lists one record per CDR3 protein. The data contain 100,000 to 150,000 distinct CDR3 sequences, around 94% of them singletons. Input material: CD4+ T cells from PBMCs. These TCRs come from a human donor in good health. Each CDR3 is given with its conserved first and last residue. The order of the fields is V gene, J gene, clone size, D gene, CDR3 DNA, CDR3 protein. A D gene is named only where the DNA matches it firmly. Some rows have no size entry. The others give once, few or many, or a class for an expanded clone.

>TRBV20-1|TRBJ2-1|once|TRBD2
TGCAGTGCGGAGCGGGGCCTCTCCTACAATGAGCAGTTCTTC
CSAERGLSYNEQFF
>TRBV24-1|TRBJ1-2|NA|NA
TGTGCCACCAGTGATGCCCACAGGGCCGACGGCTACACCTTC
CATSDAHRADGYTF
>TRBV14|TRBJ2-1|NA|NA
TGTGCCAGCAGCCACCCAGGGGGAAGCCATCGCAGTTCGACTACTAGCGGAACCTACAATGAGCAGTTCTTC
CASSHPGGSHRSSTTSGTYNEQFF
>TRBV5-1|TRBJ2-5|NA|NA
TGTGCCAGCAGCTTATCCCAGGAGACCCAGTACTTC
CASSLSQETQYF
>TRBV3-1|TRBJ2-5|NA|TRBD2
TGTGCCAGCAGCCAACGGGGTAGCGGGAGTTTGTTAGAAGAGACCCAGTACTTC
CASSQRGSGSLLEETQYF
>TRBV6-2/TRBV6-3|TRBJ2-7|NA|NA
TGTGCCAGCAGTTATCCCATCAAGAACGAGCAGTACTTC
CASSYPIKNEQYF
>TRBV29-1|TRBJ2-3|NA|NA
TGCAGCGTTGGAGAGAGGACAGCCGCCACAGATACGCAGTATTTT
CSVGERTAATDTQYF
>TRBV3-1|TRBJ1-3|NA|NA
TGTGCCAGCAGCCCGTCCCCAAACTTCTCTGGAAACACCATATATTTT
CASSPSPNFSGNTIYF
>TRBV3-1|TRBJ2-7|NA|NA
TGTGCCAGCAGCTCGGGCGGGGCATGGCAGTACTTC
CASSSGGAWQYF
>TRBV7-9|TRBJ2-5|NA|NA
TGTGCCCTTTCAGGAGAGACCCAGTACTTC
CALSGETQYF
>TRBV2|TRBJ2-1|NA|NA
TGTGCCAGCAGTGTGGCCGGGAACGTTAATGAGCAGTTCTTC
CASSVAGNVNEQFF
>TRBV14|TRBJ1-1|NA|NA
TGTGCCAGCAGCCAAGGCTGGGGTTTGACTGAAGCTTTCTTT
CASSQGWGLTEAFF
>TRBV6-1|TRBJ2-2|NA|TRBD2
TGTGCCAGCACCCGACTAGCGGGATCGGGAAACACCGGGGAGCTGTTTTTT
CASTRLAGSGNTGELFF
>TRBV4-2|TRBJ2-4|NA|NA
TGTGCCAGCAGCATGGACAGAATCGGGAACATTCAGTACTTC
CASSMDRIGNIQYF
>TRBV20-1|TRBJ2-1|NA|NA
TGCAGTGCTAGTCTCCAGCGGCGGGGTGGGGATGAGCAGTTCTTC
CSASLQRRGGDEQFF
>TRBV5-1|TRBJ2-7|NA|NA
TGCGCCAGCAGCTTGGCCTCCGGGATAACCTACGAGCAGTACTTC
CASSLASGITYEQYF
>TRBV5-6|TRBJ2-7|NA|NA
TGTGCCAGCAGCTTCCAGACCTACGAGCAGTACTTC
CASSFQTYEQYF
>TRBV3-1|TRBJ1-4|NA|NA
TGTGCCAGCAGTGATCCGGGACTGTTTAATGAAAAACTGTTTTTT
CASSDPGLFNEKLFF
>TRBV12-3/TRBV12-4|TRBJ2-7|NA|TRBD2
TGTGCCAGCAGTTTACTCCTAGCGGGAGGCCCAGTTATTTCCTACGAGCAGTACTTC
CASSLLLAGGPVISYEQYF
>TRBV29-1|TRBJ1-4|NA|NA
TGCAGCGTTTTTGAGGTCGCAGGACTGTTTTTT
CSVFEVAGLFF
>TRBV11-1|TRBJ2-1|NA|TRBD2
TGTGCCAGCAGCTCCTATCCGGGACTAACCCAAACCCCAAGCTCCTACAATGAGCAGTTCTTC
CASSSYPGLTQTPSSYNEQFF
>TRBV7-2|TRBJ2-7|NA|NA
TGTGCCAGCAGCTTAGCGACAGGATGGAACTACGAGCAGTACTTC
CASSLATGWNYEQYF
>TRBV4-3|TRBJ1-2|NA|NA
TGCGCCAGCAGCCAAGATTCATGGACGCCCTCCTATGGCTACACCTTC
CASSQDSWTPSYGYTF
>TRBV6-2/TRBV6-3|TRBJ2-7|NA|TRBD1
TGTGCCAGCAGTTACGTGAACAGGGGCTACGAGCAGTACTTC
CASSYVNRGYEQYF
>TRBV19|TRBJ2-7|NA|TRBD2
TGTGCCAGTAGTAGGGGACTAGCGGACGGAGGCGAGCAGTACTTC
CASSRGLADGGEQYF
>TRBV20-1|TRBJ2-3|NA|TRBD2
TGCAGTGCTAGAGATTCCAGCGGGAGTCGCACAGATACGCAGTATTTT
CSARDSSGSRTDTQYF
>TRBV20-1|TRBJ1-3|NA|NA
TGCAGTGCTAGTGGGGGAATCTTTGGAAACACCATATATTTT
CSASGGIFGNTIYF
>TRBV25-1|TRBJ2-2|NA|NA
TGTGCCAGCAGTGTTAGGAGGGGCACCGGGGAGCTGTTTTTT
CASSVRRGTGELFF
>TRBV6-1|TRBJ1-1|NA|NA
TGTGCCAGCAGTGAAGCAAGACAGTGGAACACTGAAGCTTTCTTT
CASSEARQWNTEAFF
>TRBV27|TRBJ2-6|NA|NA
TGTGCCAGCAGTTTTGAGGCAGTGGGGGCCAACGTCCTGACTTTC
CASSFEAVGANVLTF
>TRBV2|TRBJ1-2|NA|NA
TGTGCCAGCAGTGACCCTACAGGGCTCGGGGGCTACACCTTC
CASSDPTGLGGYTF
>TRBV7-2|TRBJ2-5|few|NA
TGTGCCAGCAGCTTTGGGCGGCAAGAGACCCAGTACTTC
CASSFGRQETQYF
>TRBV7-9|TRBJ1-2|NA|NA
TGTGCCAGCAGCTTAAGATCCTGGGACTATGGCTACACCTTC
CASSLRSWDYGYTF
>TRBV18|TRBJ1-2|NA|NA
TGTGCCAGCTCACCAGAGGACCGGCACTATGGCTACACCTTC
CASSPEDRHYGYTF
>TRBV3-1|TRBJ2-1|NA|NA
TGTGCCAGCAGCCAAGTTAGCGCCATGCTAGCGAATTCCTACAATGAGCAGTTCTTC
CASSQVSAMLANSYNEQFF
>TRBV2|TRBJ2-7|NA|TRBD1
TGTGCCAGCAGTGAAAGAGGGGGCAAGCAGTACTTC
CASSERGGKQYF
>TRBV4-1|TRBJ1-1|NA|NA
TGCGCCAGCGGTTCAGGACAGCTCCTCCAAGGCATGAACACTGAAGCTTTCTTT
CASGSGQLLQGMNTEAFF
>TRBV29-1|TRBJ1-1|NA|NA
TGCAGCGTACGACGCCAGGGTCCGGACACTGAAGCTTTCTTT
CSVRRQGPDTEAFF
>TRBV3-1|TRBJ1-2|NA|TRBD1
TGTGCCAGCAGCCTAGGCCGGGACAGGGCCTATGGCTACACCTTC
CASSLGRDRAYGYTF
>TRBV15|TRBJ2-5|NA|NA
TGTGCCACCAGCAGAGTCGTAGGCAGAGAGACCCAGTACTTC
CATSRVVGRETQYF
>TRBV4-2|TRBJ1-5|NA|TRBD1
TGTGCCAGCTCAGGACAGGGGAATCAGCCCCAGCATTTT
CASSGQGNQPQHF
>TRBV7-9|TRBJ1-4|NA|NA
TGTGCCAGCAGCGTTGGGACGGACAGAACGGAGGAAAAACTGTTTTTT
CASSVGTDRTEEKLFF